This TCR beta chain was documented in a study of blood T cell repertoires in COVID-19. Using immunoSEQ multiplex PCR, the repertoire was profiled, and TCRdb retains in-frame clones only, with some absent. The repertoire holds some 190,000 clones, with almost 90% as singletons. Germline CDR1 reads MNHEY; CDR2 reads SVGAGI. Trimming removed 4 bases from V and 6 bases from J; junction bases left unmatched: 9. The CDR3 consists of 16 residues. The V and J genes are TRBV6-5 and TRBJ2-2; 9 nucleotides align to TRBD2. Sample: peripheral blood. The clonotype was recovered from a young man with active or convalescent COVID-19. The CDR3 region is CASSWGGLAMAGELFF. CDR3 bases: TGTGCCAGCAGTTGGGGTGGACTAGCGATGGCCGGGGAGCTGTTTTTT.